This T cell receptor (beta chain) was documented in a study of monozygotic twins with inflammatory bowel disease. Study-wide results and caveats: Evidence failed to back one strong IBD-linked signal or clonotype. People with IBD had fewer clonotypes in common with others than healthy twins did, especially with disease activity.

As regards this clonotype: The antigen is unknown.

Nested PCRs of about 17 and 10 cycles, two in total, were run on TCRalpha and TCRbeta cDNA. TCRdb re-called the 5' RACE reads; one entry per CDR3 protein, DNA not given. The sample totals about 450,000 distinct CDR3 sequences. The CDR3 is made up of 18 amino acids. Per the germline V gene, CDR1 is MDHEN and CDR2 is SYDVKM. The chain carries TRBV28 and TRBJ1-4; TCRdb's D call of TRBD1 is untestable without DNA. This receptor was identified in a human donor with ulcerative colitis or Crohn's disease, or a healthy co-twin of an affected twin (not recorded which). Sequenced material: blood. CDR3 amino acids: CASRPGVQASATNEKLFF.